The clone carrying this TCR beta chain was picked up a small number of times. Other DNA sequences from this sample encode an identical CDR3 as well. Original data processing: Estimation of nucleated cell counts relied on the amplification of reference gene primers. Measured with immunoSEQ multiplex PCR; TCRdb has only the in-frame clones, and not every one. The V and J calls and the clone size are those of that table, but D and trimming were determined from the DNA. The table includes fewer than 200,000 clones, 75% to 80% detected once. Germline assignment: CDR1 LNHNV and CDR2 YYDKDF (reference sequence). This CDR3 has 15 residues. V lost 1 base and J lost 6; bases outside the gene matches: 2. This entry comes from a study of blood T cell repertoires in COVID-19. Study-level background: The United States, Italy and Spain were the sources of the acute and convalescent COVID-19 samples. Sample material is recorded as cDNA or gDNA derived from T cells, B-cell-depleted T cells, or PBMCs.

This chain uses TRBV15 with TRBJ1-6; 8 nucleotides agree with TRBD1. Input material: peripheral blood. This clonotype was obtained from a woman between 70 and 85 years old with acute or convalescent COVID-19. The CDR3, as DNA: TGTGCCACCAGCAGAGCAGGACAGGGTAATTCACCCCTCCACTTT. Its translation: CATSRAGQGNSPLHF.